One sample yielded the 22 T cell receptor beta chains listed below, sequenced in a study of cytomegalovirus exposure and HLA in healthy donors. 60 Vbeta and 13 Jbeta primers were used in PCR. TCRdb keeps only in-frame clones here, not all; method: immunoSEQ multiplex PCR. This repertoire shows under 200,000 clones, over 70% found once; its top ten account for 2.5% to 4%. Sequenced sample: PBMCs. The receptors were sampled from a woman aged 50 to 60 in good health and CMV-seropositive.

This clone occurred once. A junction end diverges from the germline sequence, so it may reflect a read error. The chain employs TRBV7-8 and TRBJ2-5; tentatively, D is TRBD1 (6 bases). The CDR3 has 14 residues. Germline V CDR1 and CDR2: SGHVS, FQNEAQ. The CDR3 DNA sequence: TGTGCCAGCAGGGGCACAGTGGGACAAGAGGCCCAGTACTTC. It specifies CASRGTVGQEAQYF.

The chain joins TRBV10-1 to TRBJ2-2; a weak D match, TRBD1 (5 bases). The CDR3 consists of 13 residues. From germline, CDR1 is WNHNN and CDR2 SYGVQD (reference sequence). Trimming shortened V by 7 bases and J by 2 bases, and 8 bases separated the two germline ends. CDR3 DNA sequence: TGCGCCAGCACAGGGCCTAACACCGGGGAGCTGTTTTTT. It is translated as CASTGPNTGELFF.

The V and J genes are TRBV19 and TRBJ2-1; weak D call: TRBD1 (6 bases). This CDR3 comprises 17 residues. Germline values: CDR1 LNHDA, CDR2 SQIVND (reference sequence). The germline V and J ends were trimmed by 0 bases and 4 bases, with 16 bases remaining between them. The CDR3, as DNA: TGTGCCAGTAGTATAGATTCTAGGGGGACAAGTTACAATGAGCAGTTCTTC. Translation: CASSIDSRGTSYNEQFF.

In nucleotides, the CDR3 is TGTGCCAGCAGCTTCCAGGGGACCCAGTACTTC. Translated: CASSFQGTQYF. This sequence joins TRBV7-9 and TRBJ2-5, with D perhaps TRBD1 (5 bases). Per the germline V gene, CDR1 is SEHNR and CDR2 is FQNEAQ (reference sequence). The CDR3 extends over 11 amino acids. Trimming took off 3 bases at V and 7 bases at J, with 6 bases between the two ends. The full variable domain, its missing parts supplied by reference TRBV7-9 and TRBJ2-5, is DTGVSQNPRHKITKRGQNVTFRCDPISEHNRLYWYRQTLGQGPEFLTYFQNEAQLEKSRLLSDRFSAERPKGSFSTLEIQRTEQGDSAMYLCASSFQGTQYFGPGTRLLVL.

The CDR3 reads CASLDSSLSYEQYF. The CDR3 region has the DNA TGTGCCAGCTTGGACAGTTCCCTCTCCTACGAGCAGTACTTC. This sequence joins TRBV18 and TRBJ2-7; tentative D call: TRBD1 (6 bases). The CDR3 runs to 14 residues. Germline CDR1 reads KGHSH; CDR2 reads LQKENI. The germline V and J ends were trimmed by 7 bases and 0 bases, with 13 bases remaining between them.

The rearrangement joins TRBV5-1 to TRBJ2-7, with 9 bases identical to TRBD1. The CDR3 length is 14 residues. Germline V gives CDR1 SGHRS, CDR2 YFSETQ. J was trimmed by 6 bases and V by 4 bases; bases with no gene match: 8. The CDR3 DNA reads TGCGCCAGCAGCCAGGGGGGGACAGGGAGCGAGCAGTACTTC. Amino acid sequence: CASSQGGTGSEQYF. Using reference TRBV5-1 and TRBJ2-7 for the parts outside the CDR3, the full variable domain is KAGVTQTPRYLIKTRGQQVTLSCSPISGHRSVSWYQQTPGQGLQFLFEYFSETQRNKGNFPGRFSGRQFSNSRSEMNVSTLELGDSALYLCASSQGGTGSEQYFGPGTRLTVT.

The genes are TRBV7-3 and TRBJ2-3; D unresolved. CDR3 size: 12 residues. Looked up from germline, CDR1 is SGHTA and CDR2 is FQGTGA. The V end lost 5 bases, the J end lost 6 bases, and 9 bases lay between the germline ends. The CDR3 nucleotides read TGTGCCAGCAGCCATAACCAGGATACGCAGTATTTT. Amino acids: CASSHNQDTQYF.

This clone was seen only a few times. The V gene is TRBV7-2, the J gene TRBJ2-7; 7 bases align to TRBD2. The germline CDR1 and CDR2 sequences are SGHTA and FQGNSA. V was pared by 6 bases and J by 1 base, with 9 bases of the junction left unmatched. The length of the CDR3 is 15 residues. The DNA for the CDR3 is TGTGCCAGCAGTCTATCGGGAGGCCCTTCCTACGAGCAGTACTTC. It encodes CASSLSGGPSYEQYF.

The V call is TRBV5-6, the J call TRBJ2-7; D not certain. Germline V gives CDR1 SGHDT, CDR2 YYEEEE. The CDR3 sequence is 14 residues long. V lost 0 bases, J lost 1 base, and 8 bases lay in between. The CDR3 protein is CASSLGARSYEQYF. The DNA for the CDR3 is TGTGCCAGCAGCTTGGGGGCCAGATCCTACGAGCAGTACTTC.

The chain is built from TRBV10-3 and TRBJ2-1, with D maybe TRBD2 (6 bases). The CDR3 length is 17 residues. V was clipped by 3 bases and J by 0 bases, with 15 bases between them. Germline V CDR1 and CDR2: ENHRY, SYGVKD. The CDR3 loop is CAISDHGDSFSYNEQFF. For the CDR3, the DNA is TGTGCCATCAGTGACCATGGGGACTCGTTCTCCTACAATGAGCAGTTCTTC.

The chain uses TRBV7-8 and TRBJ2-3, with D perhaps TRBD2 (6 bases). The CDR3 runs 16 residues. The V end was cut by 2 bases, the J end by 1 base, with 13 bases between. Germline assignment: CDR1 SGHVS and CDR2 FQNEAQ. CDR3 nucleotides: TGTGCCAGCAGCTTACAGGGAGGTCTCGGCACAGATACGCAGTATTTT. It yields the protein CASSLQGGLGTDTQYF.

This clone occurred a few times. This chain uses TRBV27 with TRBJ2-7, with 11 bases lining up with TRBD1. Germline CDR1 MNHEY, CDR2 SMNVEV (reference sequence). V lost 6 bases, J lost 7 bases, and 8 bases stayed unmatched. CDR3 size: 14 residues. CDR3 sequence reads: CASRPGQGVGEQYF. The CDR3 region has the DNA TGTGCCAGCAGGCCGGGACAGGGGGTGGGGGAGCAGTACTTC.

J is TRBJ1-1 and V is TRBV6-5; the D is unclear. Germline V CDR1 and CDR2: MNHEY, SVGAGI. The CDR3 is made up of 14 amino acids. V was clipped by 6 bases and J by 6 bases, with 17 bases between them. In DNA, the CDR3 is TGTGCCAGCAGGGGCCGGGAATTCCGTGCTGAAGCTTTCTTT. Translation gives CASRGREFRAEAFF.

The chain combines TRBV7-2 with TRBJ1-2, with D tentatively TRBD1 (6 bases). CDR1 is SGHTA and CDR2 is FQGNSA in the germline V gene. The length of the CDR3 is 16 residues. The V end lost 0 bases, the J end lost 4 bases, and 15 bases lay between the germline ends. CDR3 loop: CASSLAVGGAGYGYTF. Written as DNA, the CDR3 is TGTGCCAGCAGCTTAGCTGTGGGGGGGGCCGGCTATGGCTACACCTTC.

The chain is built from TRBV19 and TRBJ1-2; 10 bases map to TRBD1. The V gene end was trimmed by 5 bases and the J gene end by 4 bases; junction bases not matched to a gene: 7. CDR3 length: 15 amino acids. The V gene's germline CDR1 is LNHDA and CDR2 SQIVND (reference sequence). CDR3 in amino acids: CASSPGQGGFYGYTF. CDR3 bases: TGTGCCAGTAGTCCCGGACAGGGGGGATTCTATGGCTACACCTTC.

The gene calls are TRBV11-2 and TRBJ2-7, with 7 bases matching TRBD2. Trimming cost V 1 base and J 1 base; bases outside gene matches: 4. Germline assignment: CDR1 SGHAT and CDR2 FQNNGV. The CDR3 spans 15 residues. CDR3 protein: CASSLGLAESYEQYF. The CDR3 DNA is TGTGCCAGCAGCTTAGGCCTAGCGGAGTCCTACGAGCAGTACTTC.

The CDR3 is CASSSGLINEKLFF. The DNA for the CDR3 is TGTGCCAGCAGCTCGGGACTGATAAATGAAAAACTGTTTTTT. The chain combines TRBV5-5 with TRBJ1-4, with a possible D match to TRBD1 (5 bases). The V gene lost 3 bases and the J gene lost 5 bases, with 11 bases spanning the gap. CDR1 is SGHKS, CDR2 YYEKEE, per germline (reference sequence). CDR3 size: 14 residues. The whole variable domain, remainder taken from reference TRBV5-5 and TRBJ1-4, is DAGVTQSPTHLIKTRGQQVTLRCSPISGHKSVSWYQQVLGQGPQFIFQYYEKEERGRGNFPDRFSARQFPNYSSELNVNALLLGDSALYLCASSSGLINEKLFFGSGTQLSVL.

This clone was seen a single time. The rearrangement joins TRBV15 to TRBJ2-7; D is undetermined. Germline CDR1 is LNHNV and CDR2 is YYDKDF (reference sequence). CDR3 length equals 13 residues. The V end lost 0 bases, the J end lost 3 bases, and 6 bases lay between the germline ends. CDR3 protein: CATSRDPYYEQYF. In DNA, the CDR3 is TGTGCCACCAGCAGAGATCCTTACTACGAGCAGTACTTC.

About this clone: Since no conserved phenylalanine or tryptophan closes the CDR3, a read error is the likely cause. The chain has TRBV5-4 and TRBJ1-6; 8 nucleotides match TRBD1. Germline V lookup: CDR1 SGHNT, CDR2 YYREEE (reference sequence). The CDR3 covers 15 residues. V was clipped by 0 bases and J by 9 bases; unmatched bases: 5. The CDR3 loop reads CASSLDRGVGSPLHL. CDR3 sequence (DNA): TGTGCCAGCAGCTTGGACAGGGGGGTCGGTTCACCCCTCCACCTT.

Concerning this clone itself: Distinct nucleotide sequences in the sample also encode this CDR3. The CDR3 spells CASSLAGNTEAFF. The CDR3 DNA reads as TGCGCCAGCAGCTTGGCGGGGAACACTGAAGCTTTCTTT. The chain employs TRBV5-1 and TRBJ1-1; D ambiguous. Per the germline V gene, CDR1 is SGHRS and CDR2 is YFSETQ. Trimming stripped 0 bases from V and 1 base from J, with 4 bases between. This CDR3 region has 13 residues. The complete variable domain, with remaining parts taken from reference TRBV5-1 and TRBJ1-1, reads KAGVTQTPRYLIKTRGQQVTLSCSPISGHRSVSWYQQTPGQGLQFLFEYFSETQRNKGNFPGRFSGRQFSNSRSEMNVSTLELGDSALYLCASSLAGNTEAFFGQGTRLTVV.

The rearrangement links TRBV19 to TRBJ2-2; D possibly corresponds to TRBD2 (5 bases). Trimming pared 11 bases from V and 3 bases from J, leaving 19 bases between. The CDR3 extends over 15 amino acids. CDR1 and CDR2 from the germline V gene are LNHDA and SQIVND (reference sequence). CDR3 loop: CAVGSTGSYTGELFF. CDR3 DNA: TGTGCCGTAGGATCCACGGGATCCTACACCGGGGAGCTGTTTTTT.

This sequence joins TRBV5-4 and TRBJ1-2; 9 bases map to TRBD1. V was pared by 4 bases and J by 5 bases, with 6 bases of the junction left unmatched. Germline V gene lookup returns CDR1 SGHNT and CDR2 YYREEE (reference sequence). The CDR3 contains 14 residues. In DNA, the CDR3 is TGTGCCAGCAGCCCGCTGGGACAGGGATATGGCTACACCTTC. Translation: CASSPLGQGYGYTF.